This record covers a single TCR beta chain. Germline-derived CDR1 and CDR2 are PRHDT and FYEKMQ (reference sequence). This CDR3 is built from 15 residues. The V and J ends lost 6 bases and 2 bases, in that order; junction bases with no gene match: 9. This specimen belongs to a study of cytomegalovirus exposure and HLA in healthy donors. 60 Vbeta and 13 Jbeta primers were used in PCR. Profiling relied on immunoSEQ multiplex PCR, and the TCRdb table lists in-frame clones only, not all of them. This table holds a few hundred thousand clones, 65% to 90% found once. The TCR sequence derives from a girl under 18 in good health and CMV-seronegative. V and J are TRBV13 and TRBJ2-7; TRBD2 agrees at 8 bases. Source material: PBMCs. The CDR3 region is CASSPGRGSAYEQYF. The CDR3 nucleotides are TGTGCCAGCAGTCCCGGGAGGGGATCGGCCTACGAGCAGTACTTC.